This T cell receptor (beta chain) was recovered during a study of radiotherapy plus CTLA-4 blockade in lung cancer. Study in general: Among patients, more than 15% showed objective responses, and around 30% had disease control. Whole-study results and caveats: Tumor-origin TCR clones grew in blood after radiotherapy plus ipilimumab.

Remarks on this clone: Its antigen is currently unknown.

The junction had 9 bases not matched to a gene; V was cut back by 4 bases and J by 8 bases. CDR3 length: 14 amino acids. Germline CDR1 and CDR2: MDHEN and SYDVKM. The method was immunoSEQ multiplex PCR; TCRdb's version includes in-frame clones alone and lacks a portion of them. Of around 85,000 clones detected, around 87% appear once; the ten largest clones hold just over 2%. The sequence came from a human donor with non-small cell lung cancer who had a partial response to radiotherapy plus ipilimumab. The chain has TRBV28 and TRBJ1-2, with 8 bases lining up with TRBD1. The specimen comprised peripheral blood, sampled from a patient treated with radiotherapy plus ipilimumab. The CDR3 DNA sequence: TGTGCCAGCAGTTGGGGACAGGTTGACAACGGCTACACCTTC. Translation: CASSWGQVDNGYTF.